The present TCR beta chain was sequenced within a study of cytomegalovirus exposure and HLA in healthy donors. Study results and limitations: Rarity characterized most TCR sequences, yet some public TCRs appeared in many donors. The study put under 200 TCR beta chains on its list as cytomegalovirus-associated. In a later analysis, first-cohort TCR clusters were found to tend to co-occur in the 130 or so validation repertoires.

Repertoires were generated with immunoSEQ multiplex PCR, while TCRdb's copy carries only in-frame clones and drops some. This table holds 95,000 to 150,000 clones, roughly 87% found once. V was shortened by 4 bases and J by 1 base, with 7 bases between the two germline ends. The CDR3 loop spans 13 amino acids. Germline CDR1 SGHAT, CDR2 FQDESV (reference sequence). As concerns this clone: Its antigen remains unidentified.

The chain has TRBV11-1 and TRBJ1-1, with D unclear. The TCR comes from a woman aged 18 to 35 in good health and CMV-seronegative. Sample: PBMCs. The CDR3 loop is CASSSGSNTEAFF. CDR3 nucleotides: TGTGCCAGCAGCTCGGGATCGAACACTGAAGCTTTCTTT.